The rows below give T cell receptor beta chains drawn from one sample of a study of blood T cell repertoires in COVID-19. The data were produced by immunoSEQ multiplex PCR, yet TCRdb's version contains in-frame clones alone and is incomplete. Of under 100,000 clones listed, under 85% were seen once; the top ten hold around 3.3%. The specimen sequenced was peripheral blood. These TCRs come from a woman aged 80 or over with COVID-19, enrolled during active disease. The CDR3 runs from the conserved cysteine through the conserved F or W. The D gene is left open where the match is weak. Clone size appears in some rows only: once, few, many, or a class for an expanded clone.

>TRBV5-1|.|.|TRBJ2-3
TGCGCCAGCAGTACCACTAGCACAGATACGCAGTATTTT
CASSTTSTDTQYF
>TRBV29-1|.|TRBD1|TRBJ2-5
TGCAGCGTGGCCGGACAGGATGAGACCCAGTACTTC
CSVAGQDETQYF
>TRBV2|.|.|TRBJ2-2
TGTGCCAGCAGTGGGAAGGGCGGGTACACCGGGGAGCTGTTTTTT
CASSGKGGYTGELFF
>TRBV21-1|.|.|TRBJ2-3
TGTGCCAGCAGCAAAGAACTAGCGAACAGCACAGATACGCAGTATTTT
CASSKELANSTDTQYF
>TRBV7-9|.|TRBD1|TRBJ2-1
TGTGCCAGCACCTCGACAGGGGGCGTGTATGAGCAGTTCTTC
CASTSTGGVYEQFF
>TRBV27|.|TRBD1|TRBJ2-7
TGTGCCAGCAGTTCGCGGACAGGGTGGTACGAGCAGTACTTC
CASSSRTGWYEQYF
>TRBV7-3|.|TRBD1|TRBJ2-2
TGTGCCAGCACCAGACAGGGGTATAGCGGGGAGCTGTTTTTT
CASTRQGYSGELFF
>TRBV28|.|.|TRBJ2-4
TGTGCCAGCAGGAGGGAAAACATTCAGTACTTC
CASRRENIQYF
>TRBV28|once|TRBD1|TRBJ1-5
TGTGCCAGCAGCTTCTCGGGACAGGGGTATCGGCCCCAGCATTTT
CASSFSGQGYRPQHF
>TRBV5-1|.|TRBD1|TRBJ2-3
TGCGCCAGCAGCCTCGACAGGGGCCGGGACTTACCAGATACGCAGTATTTT
CASSLDRGRDLPDTQYF
>TRBV6-5|.|TRBD1|TRBJ1-2
TGTGCCAGCGGACAGGGGGGTGGCTACACCTTC
CASGQGGGYTF